The 14 T cell receptor beta chains listed next were all sequenced from one sample in a study of T cells in localized non-small cell lung cancer (dated by TCRdb to about 2020). The protocol used for the library was the immunoSEQ multiplex PCR assay. TCRdb re-hosts the immuneACCESS table, in-frame sequences only. Its copies lack some clones; in the studies checked, an unresolved V gene accounts for under half of them, and the cause for the rest is not known. A total of tens of thousands of clones appear in this sample, 75% to 85% of them only once. The top ten constitute roughly 35% of the sample. The input for sequencing was PBMCs, taken before any cancer treatment. All receptors derive from a woman aged 35 to 70 with stage II squamous cell lung carcinoma.

The chain couples TRBV9 to TRBJ2-3, with a weak D call TRBD2 (5 bases). The V gene's germline CDR1 is SGDLS and CDR2 YYNGEE. The CDR3 totals 13 residues. V lost 2 bases and J 3 bases, leaving 7 bases between the germline ends. The chain's CDR3 is CASSVSGTDTQYF. CDR3 coding DNA: TGTGCCAGCAGCGTTTCGGGGACAGATACGCAGTATTTT.

V and J are TRBV7-2 and TRBJ2-1; D is unresolved. Trimming took off 5 bases at V and 4 bases at J, with 9 bases between the two ends. The CDR3 is made up of 13 amino acids. The germline V gene has CDR1 SGHTA and CDR2 FQGNSA. The CDR3 sequence: CASSIYRYNEQFF. The CDR3 nucleotides are TGTGCCAGCAGCATTTACCGTTACAATGAGCAGTTCTTC.

The V gene is TRBV5-1, the J gene TRBJ2-1; D might be TRBD2 (5 bases). This CDR3 comprises 15 residues. The V end lost 1 base, the J end lost 4 bases, and 12 bases lay between the germline ends. Per the germline V gene, CDR1 is SGHRS and CDR2 is YFSETQ. The CDR3 nucleotides are TGCGCCAGCAGCTTGAGCCTTTCGGGGTACAATGAGCAGTTCTTC. Its translation is CASSLSLSGYNEQFF. Drawing the rest from reference TRBV5-1 and TRBJ2-1, the complete variable domain is KAGVTQTPRYLIKTRGQQVTLSCSPISGHRSVSWYQQTPGQGLQFLFEYFSETQRNKGNFPGRFSGRQFSNSRSEMNVSTLELGDSALYLCASSLSLSGYNEQFFGPGTRLTVL.

The V gene is TRBV7-2, the J gene TRBJ2-1, with a tentative D call TRBD2 (6 bases). The ends were cut back, 1 base at V and 0 bases at J, with 10 bases in the middle. Per germline, CDR1 SGHTA and CDR2 FQGNSA. The CDR3 runs to 16 residues. The CDR3 loop is CASSLVASASYNEQFF. CDR3 sequence (DNA): TGTGCCAGCAGCTTAGTAGCTAGCGCCTCCTACAATGAGCAGTTCTTC.

This chain uses TRBV2 with TRBJ2-1; 10 bases match TRBD2. CDR3 length equals 15 residues. Per germline, CDR1 SNHLY and CDR2 FYNNEI. V lost 5 bases and J lost 8; bases outside the gene matches: 9. The CDR3 DNA sequence: TGTGCCAGCAGTTCTGAAGCGGGAGGGCCCGATGAGCAGTTCTTC. Its protein is CASSSEAGGPDEQFF.

The genes are TRBV18 and TRBJ1-1; 8 bases agree with TRBD1. The V gene's germline CDR1 is KGHSH and CDR2 LQKENI. Losses at the gene ends were 2 bases for V and 6 bases for J; bases not matched to a gene: 11. The CDR3 has 16 residues. The CDR3, as DNA: TGTGCCAGCTCACCAACTAAAGGGACAGGTCGCGCTGAAGCTTTCTTT. Protein sequence: CASSPTKGTGRAEAFF.

The count of this clone is one. The chain carries TRBV5-6 and TRBJ1-4; tentative D call: TRBD1 (5 bases). Germline CDR1 SGHDT, CDR2 YYEEEE. The CDR3 covers 14 residues. The V end was cut by 0 bases, the J end by 5 bases, with 8 bases between. The CDR3 bases are TGTGCCAGCAGCTTGGCGGGACGGAATGAAAAACTGTTTTTT. Its translation: CASSLAGRNEKLFF.

The chain links TRBV2 to TRBJ2-4; D is uncertain. The CDR3 has 16 residues. Germline lookup yields CDR1 SNHLY and CDR2 FYNNEI. V was cut by 1 base and J by 0 bases, with 10 bases left in between. CDR3 sequence: CASSEGMGLAKNIQYF. The CDR3 coding sequence is TGTGCCAGCAGTGAAGGGATGGGATTAGCCAAAAACATTCAGTACTTC.

The rearrangement joins TRBV4-3 to TRBJ2-3; TRBD1 is a possible D gene (7 bases). Trimming pared 1 base from V and 4 bases from J, leaving 12 bases between. CDR1 and CDR2 from the germline V gene are LGHNA and YSLEER. The CDR3 covers 15 residues. This CDR3 reads CASSQVGGGSDTQYF. The CDR3 nucleotides are TGCGCCAGCAGCCAAGTAGGAGGGGGCTCAGATACGCAGTATTTT.

Details on this clone: A junction end diverges from the germline sequence, so it may reflect a read error. The rearrangement joins TRBV7-7 to TRBJ2-1; no clear D gene. CDR1 is SSHAT, CDR2 FNYEAQ, per germline (reference sequence). The CDR3 extends over 17 amino acids. The CDR3 DNA reads as TGTGCTAGCAGCATATCACCCCCCGGCGGCTACTACAATGAGCAGTTCTTC. Translation: CASSISPPGGYYNEQFF.

The chain has TRBV15 and TRBJ2-3; 9 nucleotides align to TRBD1. The CDR3 spans 16 residues. The germline gives CDR1 LNHNV, CDR2 YYDKDF (reference sequence). With V trimmed by 1 base and J by 1 base, 3 bases remained unmatched. Here the CDR3 reads CATSRGDREGTDTQYF. CDR3 nucleotides: TGTGCCACCAGCAGAGGGGACAGGGAGGGCACAGATACGCAGTATTTT.

V is TRBV19 and J is TRBJ1-2; 8 bases are a match to TRBD1. The CDR3 is 14 residues long. Germline-derived CDR1 and CDR2 are LNHDA and SQIVND (reference sequence). The ends lost 5 bases at V and 2 bases at J; junction bases unmatched: 4. DNA for the CDR3: TGTGCCAGTAGTGCGGACAGGGTGAACTATGGCTACACCTTC. This sequence encodes CASSADRVNYGYTF.

The count of this clone is one. The V call is TRBV6-6, the J call TRBJ2-5; weak D call: TRBD1 (5 bases). From germline, CDR1 is MNHNY and CDR2 SVGAGI (reference sequence). V was shortened by 0 bases and J by 5 bases, with 13 bases between the two germline ends. CDR3 length: 15 residues. This CDR3 reads CASSYSQAAGETQYF. In DNA, the CDR3 is TGTGCCAGCAGTTACTCGCAGGCGGCAGGGGAGACCCAGTACTTC.

The rearrangement links TRBV28 to TRBJ1-1; D might be TRBD1 (6 bases). The germline V gene encodes CDR1 MDHEN and CDR2 SYDVKM. With 3 bases removed from V and 5 bases from J, the gap between germline ends came to 13 bases. This CDR3 comprises 14 residues. The CDR3 nucleotides are TGTGCCAGCAGTTTTTTCAGGGGTCGGACTGAAGCTTTCTTT. This codes for CASSFFRGRTEAFF.